The rows below give T cell receptor beta chains drawn from one sample of a study of blood T cells in healthy people across ages. TCRdb used MiXCR to reprocess the 5' RACE reads, holding one entry per CDR3 protein. The data hold under 1,000,000 distinct CDR3 sequences, with about 47% observed a single time. Sequencing used blood. Every receptor here comes from a man older than 75 in good health. The CDR3 runs from the conserved cysteine through the conserved F or W. D genes are given only for firm matches. Clone size is shown for a subset of rows, as once, few, many or a class of expanded clone.

j_call cdr3_length d_call clone_size v_call cdr3_aa cdr3_nt
TRBJ1-5 14 NA few TRBV20-1 CSASSQGVNQPQHF TGCAGTGCTAGTTCCCAGGGTGTCAATCAGCCCCAGCATTTT
TRBJ2-5 14 TRBD1 few TRBV18 CASSQQTGVETQYF TGTGCCAGCTCACAACAGACAGGGGTGGAGACCCAGTACTTC
TRBJ1-5 19 NA once TRBV28 CASSGLLWSGAGSNQPQHF TGTGCCAGCAGTGGACTCCTCTGGTCGGGGGCGGGCAGCAATCAGCCCCAGCATTTT
TRBJ1-4 14 TRBD1 NA TRBV7-2 CASSLDRPSEKLFF TGTGCCAGCAGCTTGGACAGGCCCTCTGAAAAACTGTTTTTT
TRBJ2-7 13 NA NA TRBV28 CASTEPSGREQYF TGTGCCAGCACCGAGCCCTCGGGGCGCGAGCAGTACTTC
TRBJ2-5 14 NA NA TRBV20-1 CSARANADVGEQYF TGCAGTGCTAGGGCTAACGCCGACGTGGGGGAGCAGTACTTC
TRBJ2-3 14 TRBD2 NA TRBV20-1 CSAIGLADTDTQYF TGCAGTGCTATAGGACTAGCGGACACAGATACGCAGTATTTT
TRBJ2-3 16 TRBD1 NA TRBV6-5 CASSYSTGVGTDTQYF TGTGCCAGCAGTTACTCGACAGGGGTGGGCACAGATACGCAGTATTTT
TRBJ2-3 19 TRBD2 NA TRBV4-2 CASSQEPGLAGIGTDTQYF TGTGCCAGCAGCCAAGAACCGGGACTAGCGGGTATTGGCACAGATACGCAGTATTTT
TRBJ1-1 14 NA NA TRBV20-1 CSARLDRLNTEAFF TGCAGTGCTAGATTGGACAGACTGAACACTGAAGCTTTCTTT
TRBJ1-2 14 TRBD1 NA TRBV4-1 CASSQEHRGSGYTF TGCGCCAGCAGCCAAGAACACAGGGGCTCGGGCTACACCTTC
TRBJ2-7 19 NA NA TRBV18 CASSPRGASSSPTSYEQYF TGTGCCAGCTCACCAAGGGGGGCCAGCTCCTCCCCTACCTCCTACGAGCAGTACTTC
TRBJ2-7 15 TRBD1 NA TRBV6-1 CASKSQTGGSYEQYF TGTGCCAGCAAATCCCAGACAGGGGGCTCCTACGAGCAGTACTTC
TRBJ2-3 12 NA many TRBV7-2 CASSPPQDTQYF TGTGCCAGCAGCCCCCCCCAGGATACGCAGTATTTT
TRBJ2-7 17 NA NA TRBV4-1 CASSQEISGTGDYEQYF TGCGCCAGCAGCCAAGAAATCTCGGGGACGGGGGACTACGAGCAGTACTTC
TRBJ2-5 15 TRBD1 NA TRBV24-1 CATSATGASQETQYF TGTGCCACCAGTGCGACAGGGGCGAGTCAAGAGACCCAGTACTTC